A single sample is the source of the 8 T cell receptor beta chains below, sequenced in a study of blood T cell repertoires in COVID-19. Assay: immunoSEQ multiplex PCR; the TCRdb copy retains only in-frame clones and omits some. This sample yields 250,000 to 400,000 clones, of which about 90% are seen a single time; roughly 2.9% belongs to the top ten. Sequenced input: peripheral blood. These receptors were collected from a woman aged 30 to 39 with COVID-19, enrolled during active disease.

V and J are TRBV18 and TRBJ2-5; TRBD1 aligns across 11 bases. Germline CDR1 KGHSH, CDR2 LQKENI. Unmatched junction bases numbered 7, after V lost 5 bases and J lost 5 bases. CDR3 length equals 15 residues. CDR3 DNA sequence: TGTGCCAGCTCATCAGGACAGGGGGCTGCGGAGACCCAGTACTTC. It specifies CASSSGQGAAETQYF.

V and J are TRBV27 and TRBJ2-7, with 7 positions matching TRBD1. This CDR3 is 14 amino acids long. V dropped 4 bases and J dropped 5; count of bases not matched to a gene: 8. Germline CDR1 reads MNHEY; CDR2 reads SMNVEV (reference sequence). CDR3 protein: CASSSPATGNEQYF. CDR3 sequence (DNA): TGTGCCAGCAGTTCCCCCGCGACAGGGAACGAGCAGTACTTC.

In this sample, this clone turned up once. The chain uses TRBV19 and TRBJ2-5; D may be TRBD1 (5 bases). Germline V gene lookup returns CDR1 LNHDA and CDR2 SQIVND (reference sequence). CDR3 length: 14 residues. The germline V and J ends were trimmed by 4 bases and 4 bases, with 13 bases remaining between them. CDR3 in DNA: TGTGCCAGTAGTAACCGACAGATCTCAGAGACCCAGTACTTC. It specifies CASSNRQISETQYF.

V gene TRBV25-1 combines with J gene TRBJ2-2; D ambiguous. Deletions cut 4 bases from V and 4 bases from J, with 10 bases between. Per the germline V gene, CDR1 is MGHDK and CDR2 is SYGVNS. The CDR3 has 14 amino acids. CDR3 region: CASSVPGSTGELFF. The CDR3 bases are TGTGCCAGCAGTGTTCCGGGTAGCACCGGGGAGCTGTTTTTT.

V gene TRBV7-2 combines with J gene TRBJ1-5, with TRBD1 as a possible D gene (5 bases). This CDR3 has 15 amino acids. Germline assignment: CDR1 SGHTA and CDR2 FQGNSA. Trimming cost V 0 bases and J 4 bases, with 10 bases left between them. CDR3 DNA sequence: TGTGCCAGCAGCTTAGCCCCGGGGGGTAATCAGCCCCAGCATTTT. It codes for CASSLAPGGNQPQHF.

J is TRBJ2-2 and V is TRBV9; possible D gene TRBD1, 6 bases. Germline CDR1 SGDLS, CDR2 YYNGEE. The CDR3 is made up of 18 amino acids. V dropped 3 bases and J dropped 4 bases, with 22 bases sitting between them. In DNA, the CDR3 is TGTGCCAGCAGCGCCTCCCCCAGGGGCCCCCTGGGCACCGGGGAGCTGTTTTTT. Protein sequence: CASSASPRGPLGTGELFF.

The J gene is TRBJ1-4, the V gene TRBV19, with a weak D call TRBD1 (6 bases). Germline V gene lookup returns CDR1 LNHDA and CDR2 SQIVND (reference sequence). The CDR3 has 15 residues. The V gene lost 5 bases and the J gene lost 3 bases, with 13 bases spanning the gap. CDR3 in amino acids: CASSPSGVPNEKLFF. The CDR3 bases are TGTGCCAGTAGTCCGTCAGGGGTGCCTAATGAAAAACTGTTTTTT.

This rearrangement joins TRBV3-1 (or the pseudogene TRBV3-2) to TRBJ1-4, with 7 bases matching TRBD1. Germline V gene data show CDR1 as LGHDT and CDR2 as YNNKEL (reference sequence). Unmatched junction bases numbered 11, after V lost 1 base and J lost 12 bases. This CDR3 contains 15 residues. The chain's CDR3 is CASSQGGRQGPQLFF. CDR3 DNA sequence: TGTGCCAGCAGCCAAGGGGGTCGACAGGGCCCCCAACTGTTTTTT.